The sequence of this T cell receptor (beta chain) was determined in a study of T cells in Graves' hyperthyroidism and ophthalmopathy. This clonotype appeared once. The germline V gene has CDR1 MGHRA and CDR2 YSYEKL. The CDR3 contains 17 residues. J was trimmed by 3 bases and V by 3 bases; bases with no gene match: 10. Amplified TCR beta CDR3 regions came from RNA transcripts. HTBI primers were used for first-round RT-PCR of the TCR CDR3. TCRdb called the multiplex PCR reads again in MiXCR, with one record for every CDR3 protein. The sample has more than 450,000 distinct CDR3 sequences, approximately 15% seen once.

The TCR comes from a woman aged 40 to 50 with Graves' hyperthyroidism. The genes are TRBV4-1 and TRBJ2-3, with 9 bases identical to TRBD2. Sample: blood. The CDR3 DNA is TGCGCCAGCAGCCAGGCCAATATGGGACTAGCTACAGATACGCAGTATTTT. Translated, it gives CASSQANMGLATDTQYF.